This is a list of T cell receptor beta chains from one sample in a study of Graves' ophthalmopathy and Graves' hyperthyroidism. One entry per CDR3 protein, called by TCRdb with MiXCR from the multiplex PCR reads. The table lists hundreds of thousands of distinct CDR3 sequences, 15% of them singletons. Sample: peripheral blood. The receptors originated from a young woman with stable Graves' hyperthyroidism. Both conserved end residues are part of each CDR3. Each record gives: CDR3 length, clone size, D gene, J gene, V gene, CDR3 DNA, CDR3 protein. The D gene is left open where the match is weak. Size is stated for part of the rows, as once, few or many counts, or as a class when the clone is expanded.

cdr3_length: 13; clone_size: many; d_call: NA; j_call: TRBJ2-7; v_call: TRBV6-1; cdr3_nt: TGTGCCAGCACTGGGCTAAGCTCCTACGAGCAGTACTTC; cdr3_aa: CASTGLSSYEQYF
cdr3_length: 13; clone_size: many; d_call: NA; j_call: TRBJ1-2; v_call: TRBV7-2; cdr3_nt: TGTGCCAGCAGCTTAGTTCAAGGGCATGGCTACACCTTC; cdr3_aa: CASSLVQGHGYTF
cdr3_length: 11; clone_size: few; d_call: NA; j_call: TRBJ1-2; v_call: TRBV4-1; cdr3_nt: TGCGCCAGCAGAGGTGACAGTGGCTACACCTTC; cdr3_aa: CASRGDSGYTF
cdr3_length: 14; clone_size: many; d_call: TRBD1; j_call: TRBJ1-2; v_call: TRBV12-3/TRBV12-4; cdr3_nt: TGTGCCAGCAGCCCTATCGACAGGGGTAATGGCTACACCTTC; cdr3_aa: CASSPIDRGNGYTF
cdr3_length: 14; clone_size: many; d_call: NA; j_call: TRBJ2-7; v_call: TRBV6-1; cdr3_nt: TGTGCCAGCAGTGATCGGGGGGCCCCCTACGAGCAGTACTTC; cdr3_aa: CASSDRGAPYEQYF
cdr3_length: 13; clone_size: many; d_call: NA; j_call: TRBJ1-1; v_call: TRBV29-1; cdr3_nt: TGCAGCGTTGGGCGGGGATTGGGCACTGAAGCTTTCTTT; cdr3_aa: CSVGRGLGTEAFF
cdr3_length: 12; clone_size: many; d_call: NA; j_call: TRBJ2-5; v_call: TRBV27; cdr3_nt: TGTGCAGACGCGGGAATCCCAGAGACCCAGTACTTC; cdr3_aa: CADAGIPETQYF
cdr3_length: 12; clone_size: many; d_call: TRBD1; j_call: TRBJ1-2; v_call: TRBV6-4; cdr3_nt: TGTGCCAGCTCGGGACAGGGGGGTGGCTACACCTTC; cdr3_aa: CASSGQGGGYTF
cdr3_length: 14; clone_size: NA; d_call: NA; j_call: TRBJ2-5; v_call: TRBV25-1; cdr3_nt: TGTGCCAGCAGTGAAGGCGGAGGCCAAGAGACCCAGTACTTC; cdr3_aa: CASSEGGGQETQYF
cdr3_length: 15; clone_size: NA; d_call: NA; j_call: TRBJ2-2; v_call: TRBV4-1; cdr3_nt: TGCGCCAGCAGCCGCTCAACTAGTGACGCCGGGGAGCTGTTTTTT; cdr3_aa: CASSRSTSDAGELFF
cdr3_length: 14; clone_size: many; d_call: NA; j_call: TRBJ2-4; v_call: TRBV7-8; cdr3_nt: TGTGCCAGCAGCTTAGTTCCGGGCTCGAACATTCAGTACTTC; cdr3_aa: CASSLVPGSNIQYF
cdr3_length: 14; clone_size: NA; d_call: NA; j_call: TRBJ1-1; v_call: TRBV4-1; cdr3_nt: TGCGCCAGCAGCCAAGTGGGGGCCCCGGGGGAAGCTTTCTTT; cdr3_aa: CASSQVGAPGEAFF
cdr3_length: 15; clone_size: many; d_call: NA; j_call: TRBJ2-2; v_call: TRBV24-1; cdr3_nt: TGTGCCACCAGTGTGGGGGGACACCGAACCGGGGAGCTGTTTTTT; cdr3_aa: CATSVGGHRTGELFF
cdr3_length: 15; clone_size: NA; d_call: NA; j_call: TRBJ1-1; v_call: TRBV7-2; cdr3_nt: TGTGCCAGCAGCGGGGTGGGGACACAGAACACTGAAGCTTTCTTT; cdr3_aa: CASSGVGTQNTEAFF
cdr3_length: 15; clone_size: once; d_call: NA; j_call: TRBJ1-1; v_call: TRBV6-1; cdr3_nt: TGTGCCAGCAGTGCCTCTCGACAGGTTCACACTGAAGCTTTCTTT; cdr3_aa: CASSASRQVHTEAFF
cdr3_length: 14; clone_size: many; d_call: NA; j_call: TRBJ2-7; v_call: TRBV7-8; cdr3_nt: TGTGCCAGCAGCTTAGCGGGGGACGGGTACGAGCAGTACTTC; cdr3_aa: CASSLAGDGYEQYF